The sequence of this T cell receptor (beta chain) was determined in a study of somatic mutations in cytotoxic T cells in rheumatoid arthritis. In the study overall: It was right after diagnosis, before any treatment, that patient blood (around 30 ml EDTA) was drawn. A subset of V beta antibody-stained T-cell populations was isolated by flow sorting, reaching nearly 100% purity, and this subset included V beta1+ cells that went on to TCRB sequencing.

Libraries were prepared by immunoSEQ multiplex PCR; TCRdb keeps only in-frame clonotypes and omits some of them. Among around 19,000 clones listed, approximately 80% were seen once. Using positive magnetic bead selection on an AutoMACS, CD4+ and CD8+ cells were isolated, after which their purity was checked by flow cytometry. The sample comprised CD8+ T cells sorted from blood. This receptor was taken from an adult with rheumatoid arthritis.

The CDR3 DNA reads TGTGCCAGCAGCTTGGGGGGCCGGGGCACTGAAGCTTTCTTT. It yields the protein CASSLGGRGTEAFF. The chain uses TRBV7-9 and TRBJ1-1; tentatively, D is TRBD1 (6 bases). This CDR3 is 14 amino acids long. Trimming pared 3 bases from V and 4 bases from J, leaving 12 bases between. Germline CDR1 and CDR2: SEHNR and FQNEAQ (reference sequence). Together with reference TRBV7-9 and TRBJ1-1, the CDR3 gives the full variable domain: DTGVSQNPRHKITKRGQNVTFRCDPISEHNRLYWYRQTLGQGPEFLTYFQNEAQLEKSRLLSDRFSAERPKGSFSTLEIQRTEQGDSAMYLCASSLGGRGTEAFFGQGTRLTVV.